Here is one T cell receptor beta chain with its context. Its cognate antigen has yet to be identified. One end of the junction is discordant with germline, which a read error may explain. Systemically healthy Caucasian individuals from Russia, 35 to 40 in total and aged 6 to 90 years, were included as donors. Each donor gave 8 to 10 milliliters of peripheral blood, collected into EDTA-treated Vacutainer tubes. Ficoll-Paque density-gradient centrifugation was used to isolate PBMCs, with at least 7 million obtained per sample. Total RNA, at least 6 micrograms per sample, was extracted from PBMCs with Trizol reagent. For every donor, an aliquot of PBMCs went through flow cytometry to measure the percentages of naive CD45RAhigh/CD27high T cells. The data originate from a study of blood T cells in healthy people across ages (dated by TCRdb to about 2015). A note on the overall study: In model experiments, template switching captured about one uniquely barcoded TCR beta cDNA molecule for every two T cells. Using deep sequencing normalized with unique cDNA molecular identifiers, the study measured how TCR beta repertoire diversity changes with age. The donors were split into four age groups: young (average approximately 16 years), middle-aged (around 40), aged (roughly 60) and long-lived (approximately 80). To avoid experimental bias, donors of different ages were randomly spread across the sequencing lanes. For two donors (one aged 18 to 30 and one aged 80 or older), the study analyzed two additional independent replicas of 1 million unique cDNA reads from the same blood draw. Here is what the overall study found, with its caveats: Estimates of total diversity based on one million sequenced T cells were regarded as lower bounds and as underestimates. A strong correlation was found between observed TCR beta diversity and the percentage of naive T cells measured by flow cytometry. The CMV infection status of donors was not known, potentially confounding age-related changes in expanded clonotypes. Observed TCR beta diversity per million T cells fell roughly linearly with age, and a significant reduction was already apparent by age approximately 41. Bulk unsorted PBMC profiling prevented conclusive comparison of naive and antigen-experienced compartments. Compared with the aged group, the long-lived group had more naive CD4+ T cells, fewer expanded clones and increased TCR diversity, a pattern suggesting age selection.

The CDR3 has 16 amino acids, counting the end cysteine and phenylalanine. The sequence is cut down to CDR3 DNA, 48 bases in frame from base 1. CDR1 and CDR2 are drawn from the germline V gene (reference sequence): DFQATT, SNEGSKA. Libraries were built with 5' RACE. Sequencing used an Illumina HiSeq 2500. A second PCR of roughly 7 to 11 cycles was performed with a sample-barcoded 5' primer and a J-beta primer mix. A unique molecular identifier was introduced onto each TCR beta cDNA molecule by a template-switch 5' adaptor carrying 12 random nucleotides. At least 2.5 million CDR3-containing paired-end reads were obtained from each sample. First-strand cDNA synthesis was performed from all RNA using the Mint cDNA synthesis kit, with priming by a TRBC-specific oligonucleotide. Following uracil-DNA glycosylase treatment, all cDNA underwent a first 18-cycle PCR with the universal primers M1SS and BC2_uni_R. Per the authors' processing: Each sample was normalized by randomly selecting 1 million high-quality reads, each carrying a distinct molecular identifier. Reads with shared molecular identifiers were discarded instead of being binned into consensus sequences. CDR3 identification, clonotype clustering and error correction used MiTCR with a Q25 quality threshold and the strictest error-elimination algorithm. A nonparametric unseen species model using Euler transformation provided a lower-bound estimate of total TCR beta diversity. The public sequencing data were trimmed at Q25 with fastp and processed into clonotypes with MiXCR by TCRdb, which kept only in-frame beta chains. Every entry covers one CDR3 protein and lists the most common genes and DNA from its rows. TCRdb's processing, not the authors' own work, is the source of the V and J calls. A total of around 580,000 distinct CDR3 sequences appear in this sample, 40% to 50% of them only once. The ten largest clonotypes hold roughly 25% of the sample.

The sample consisted of blood. This TCR was recovered from a man aged 80 or over in good health. The chain is assembled from TRBV20-1 and TRBJ2-3, and TRBD1 matches 8 of the central bases. The nucleotides are TGCGGTGCTAGAGATAGGAGCGGCAGGGGGCTTGATACGCAGTATTTT. This codes for CGARDRSGRGLDTQYF.